This T cell receptor (beta chain) was obtained from a study of shared clonotypes between healthy human individuals. General study findings and limits: Naive subsets usually exceeded memory subsets in estimated richness.

Per sorted-subset replicate PCR, input was 200 to 250 ng DNA, representing roughly 30,000 T cell genomes. Method: immunoSEQ multiplex PCR; TCRdb's copy keeps in-frame clones and lacks some. This table has about 2.1 million clones, about 92% appearing once. Points on this clone: Antigen specificity is unknown.

Only CD45RO-negative cells positively selected for CCR7 counted as naive CD8 cells, so terminally differentiated effector memory CD45RA+ cells were excluded. Nashville, Tennessee was home to all donors, who were Caucasian adults. This clonotype originated in a man between 18 and 35 years old in good health. Some clones in this sample may be carry-over from other donors' samples. Sequences were obtained from naive CD8+ T cells from PBMCs.

The CDR3 protein is CASSQDSIRSFGELFF. The CDR3 DNA follows: TGCGCCAGCAGCCAAGATTCGATCAGGAGTTTCGGGGAGCTGTTTTTT. V usage is TRBV4-3 and J usage is TRBJ2-2; D is unclear. V was cut by 0 bases and J by 7 bases, with 15 bases left in between. Germline CDR1 reads LGHNA; CDR2 reads YSLEER. The CDR3 length is 16 residues.